This is a list of T cell receptor beta chains from one sample in a study of OX40 agonist ivuxolimab in advanced cancers. This table comes from immunoSEQ multiplex PCR, and its TCRdb copy is limited to in-frame clones, with some not included. The top ten hold about 35% of the sample, which has some 43,000 clones, 86% seen once. Source: CD4+ or CD8+ T cells sorted from blood, taken in a trial of the OX40 agonist ivuxolimab. Receptors originate from an adult with an advanced solid tumor such as melanoma, head and neck, liver or kidney cancer. The CDR3 runs from the conserved cysteine through the conserved F or W. D genes are given only for firm matches. Rows give clone size only sometimes, using once, few, many, or a class for an expanded clone.

TRBV15	few	15	TRBD2	TRBJ2-1	TGTGCCACCAGTCATTCGGCGGGAGGTTGGAATGAGCAGTTCTTC	CATSHSAGGWNEQFF
TRBV11-2	few	14	.	TRBJ2-7	TGTGCCAGCAGCCGTCGGGACGGATCCTACGAGCAGTACTTC	CASSRRDGSYEQYF
TRBV7-3	.	16	TRBD1	TRBJ2-2	TGTGCCAGCAGCTCCAGGACAGGGAGCAACACCGGGGAGCTGTTTTTT	CASSSRTGSNTGELFF
TRBV5-5	.	13	.	TRBJ2-5	TGTGCCAGCAGCTTATGGCTCCAAGAGACCCAGTACTTC	CASSLWLQETQYF
TRBV6-1	.	13	.	TRBJ1-1	TGTGCCAGCAGTGCCTATATGAACACTGAAGCTTTCTTT	CASSAYMNTEAFF
TRBV5-4	once	16	TRBD2	TRBJ2-2	TGTGCCAGCAGCCAAGCGGGAGGGGGGAACACCGGGGAGCTGTTTTTT	CASSQAGGGNTGELFF
TRBV13	.	10	.	TRBJ2-1	TGTGCCAGCAGTGATATAGATGAGTTCTTC	CASSDIDEFF
TRBV7-2	.	17	TRBD1	TRBJ2-1	TGTGCCAGCAGCTTAGGGCCGGGACAGGGTTATAGCAATGAGCAGTTCTTC	CASSLGPGQGYSNEQFF
TRBV19	.	14	TRBD1	TRBJ2-5	TGTGCCAGTAGTCCGGACAGGCTGCGAGAGACCCAGTACTTC	CASSPDRLRETQYF
TRBV10-1	.	16	TRBD1	TRBJ2-1	TGCGCCAGCACTAGTGCCGGGACAGGGGCTTACAATGAGCAGTTCTTC	CASTSAGTGAYNEQFF
TRBV28	.	14	TRBD1	TRBJ1-5	TGTGCCAGCAGGGGGACAGGCAACGGTCAGCCCCAGCATTTT	CASRGTGNGQPQHF
TRBV28	.	17	TRBD1	TRBJ2-6	TGTGCCAGCAGTTTATTCCAGGGGGCTTCTGGGGCCAACGTCCTGACTTTC	CASSLFQGASGANVLTF
TRBV18	.	15	.	TRBJ1-1	TGTGCCAGCTCACCTTCCACAGATGGGGGAGCTGAAGCTTTCTTT	CASSPSTDGGAEAFF
TRBV6-1	.	14	TRBD1	TRBJ2-2	TGTGCCAGCAGGAGGACAGGGTCGAACGGGGAGCTGTTTTTT	CASRRTGSNGELFF
TRBV18	.	13	.	TRBJ2-1	TGTGCCAGTCGCACAACAGCGGGTAATGAGCAGTTCTTC	CASRTTAGNEQFF
TRBV6-6	.	14	TRBD1	TRBJ1-3	TGTGCCAGCAGCCGGGACAGGATAGGAAACACCATATATTTT	CASSRDRIGNTIYF
TRBV19	.	15	TRBD1	TRBJ2-7	TGTGCCAGTAGTATTGGAGGGACAGGGTCCTACGAGCAGTACTTC	CASSIGGTGSYEQYF
TRBV20-1	.	11	.	TRBJ1-2	TGCAGTGCTGCGGGGAGTAATGGCTACACCTTC	CSAAGSNGYTF
TRBV19	.	14	.	TRBJ1-3	TGTGCCAGTAGTAGTTCGAGCTCTGGAAACACCATATATTTT	CASSSSSSGNTIYF
TRBV7-9	.	13	.	TRBJ2-1	TGTGCCAGCAGCTTTAAGCAGGACAATGAGCAGTTCTTC	CASSFKQDNEQFF
TRBV7-9	once	16	TRBD2	TRBJ2-7	TGTGCCAGCAGCCCTGGGACTAGCGGGTTAACCTACGAGCAGTACTTC	CASSPGTSGLTYEQYF
TRBV11-2	.	14	.	TRBJ2-7	TGTGCCAGCAGCTTATGGCCGAACGCCTACGAGCAGTACTTC	CASSLWPNAYEQYF
TRBV18	.	15	TRBD1	TRBJ1-1	TGTGCCAGCTCACCTCTGACAGGGGTAGACACTGAAGCTTTCTTT	CASSPLTGVDTEAFF
TRBV7-9	.	17	.	TRBJ2-2	TGTGCCAGCAAGGAAATCGGGTTTGTTATGAACACCGGGGAGCTGTTTTTT	CASKEIGFVMNTGELFF
TRBV6-4	.	16	TRBD2	TRBJ2-3	TGTGCCAGCAGCGCCCCGGGCGGGGGAAGCCCAGATACGCAGTATTTT	CASSAPGGGSPDTQYF
TRBV7-8	.	13	.	TRBJ2-4	TGTGCCAGCAGCGTTGGACGGGAAAACATTCAGTACTTC	CASSVGRENIQYF
TRBV9	.	16	.	TRBJ2-1	TGTGCCAGCAGCGTTTCAGGGGGGTTGCTTGACAATGAGCAGTTCTTC	CASSVSGGLLDNEQFF
TRBV10-1	.	14	.	TRBJ1-2	TGCGCCAGCAGTGGGACTAGGGGAAACTATGGCTACACCTTC	CASSGTRGNYGYTF
TRBV5-5	.	12	TRBD1	TRBJ2-7	TGTGCCAGCAGCGTTTACAGGGGCGAGCAGTACTTC	CASSVYRGEQYF
TRBV6-4	few	14	TRBD2	TRBJ2-1	TGTGCCAGCAGTGACGGGACTAGCGGGAATGAGCAGTTCTTC	CASSDGTSGNEQFF
TRBV6-1	.	15	.	TRBJ2-7	TGTGCCAGCAGTGCTGACGGTCTTGAACGCTACGAGCAGTACTTC	CASSADGLERYEQYF
TRBV11-2	.	16	.	TRBJ2-3	TGTGCCAGCAGGGACACGGATGGGGGGACAGCAGATACGCAGTATTTT	CASRDTDGGTADTQYF
TRBV6-4	.	15	.	TRBJ1-5	TGTGCCAGCAGCCCAACGACAGGCTACAATCAGCCCCAGCATTTT	CASSPTTGYNQPQHF
TRBV25-1	.	14	TRBD1	TRBJ2-7	TGTGCCAACCGCCGAGGACAGGACTCCTACGAGCAGTACTTC	CANRRGQDSYEQYF
TRBV7-3	.	14	.	TRBJ2-3	TGTGCCAGCAGCCAAGGACTATACACAGATACGCAGTATTTT	CASSQGLYTDTQYF
TRBV19	.	14	.	TRBJ2-1	TGTGCCAGCCAGAGGGGAGCGTCGAACAATGAGCAGTTCTTC	CASQRGASNNEQFF
TRBV7-8	.	19	TRBD2	TRBJ2-2	TGTGCCAGCAGCTTACCGACCCGACTAGCGGGGAAGAGGGCCGGGGAGCTGTTTTTT	CASSLPTRLAGKRAGELFF
TRBV23-1	.	15	TRBD2	TRBJ2-7	TGCGCCAGCAGGGACTGCGGGGGACCACAAATGGAGCAGTACTTC	CASRDCGGPQMEQYF
TRBV7-6	.	14	TRBD1	TRBJ2-4	TGTGCCAGCAGCCCGGGACAGGGTAAAAACATTCAGTACTTC	CASSPGQGKNIQYF
TRBV6-1	.	13	TRBD1	TRBJ1-2	TGTGCCAGCAGTGAAGATAGGGGGCGAGGCTACACCTTC	CASSEDRGRGYTF
TRBV6-1	once	15	.	TRBJ2-6	TGTGCCAGCAGTGAAGGCAACTCTGGGGCCAACGTCCTGACTTTC	CASSEGNSGANVLTF
TRBV2	.	15	.	TRBJ2-3	TGTGCCAGCAAGGACGGGAGTGGGTCGAGAGATACGCAGTATTTT	CASKDGSGSRDTQYF
TRBV7-9	.	13	.	TRBJ1-1	TGTGCCAGCAGCCCTAGGGGGGCCACTGAAGCTTTCTTT	CASSPRGATEAFF
TRBV5-1	.	16	TRBD1	TRBJ2-2	TGCGCCAGCAGCCTGGGCGGGACAGGGATCCCCGGGGAGCTGTTTTTT	CASSLGGTGIPGELFF
TRBV6-5	.	11	.	TRBJ1-1	TGTGCCAGCAGTGGAGCCACTGAAGCTTTCTTT	CASSGATEAFF
TRBV6-1	once	13	TRBD2	TRBJ2-7	TGTGCCAGCACCCCCGGGGGGATCTACGAGCAGTACTTC	CASTPGGIYEQYF
TRBV5-1	.	12	.	TRBJ2-1	TGCGCCAGCAGCTTCTCAGGGCAGGAGCAGTTCTTC	CASSFSGQEQFF